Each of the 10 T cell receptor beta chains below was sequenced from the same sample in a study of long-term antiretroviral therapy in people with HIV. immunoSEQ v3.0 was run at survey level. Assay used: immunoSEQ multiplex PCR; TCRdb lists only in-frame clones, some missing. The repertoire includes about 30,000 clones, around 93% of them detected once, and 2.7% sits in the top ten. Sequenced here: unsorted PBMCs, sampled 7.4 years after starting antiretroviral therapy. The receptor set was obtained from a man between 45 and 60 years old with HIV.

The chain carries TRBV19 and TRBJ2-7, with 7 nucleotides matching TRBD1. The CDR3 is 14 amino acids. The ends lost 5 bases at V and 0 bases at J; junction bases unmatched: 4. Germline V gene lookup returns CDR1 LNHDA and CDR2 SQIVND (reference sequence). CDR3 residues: CASSPTGLSYEQYF. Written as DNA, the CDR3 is TGTGCCAGTAGTCCGACAGGGCTCTCCTACGAGCAGTACTTC.

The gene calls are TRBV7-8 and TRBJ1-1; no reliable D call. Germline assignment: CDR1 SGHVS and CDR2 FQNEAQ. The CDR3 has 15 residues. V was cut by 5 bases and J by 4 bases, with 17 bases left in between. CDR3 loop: CASSLRARWVTEAFF. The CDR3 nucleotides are TGTGCCAGCAGCCTGAGGGCCCGGTGGGTCACTGAAGCTTTCTTT.

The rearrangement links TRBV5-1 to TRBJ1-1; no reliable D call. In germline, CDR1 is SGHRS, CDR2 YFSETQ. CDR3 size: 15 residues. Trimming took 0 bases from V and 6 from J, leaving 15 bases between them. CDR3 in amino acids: CASSLGVTSKPEAFF. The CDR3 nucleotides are TGCGCCAGCAGCTTGGGTGTGACGTCCAAGCCTGAAGCTTTCTTT.

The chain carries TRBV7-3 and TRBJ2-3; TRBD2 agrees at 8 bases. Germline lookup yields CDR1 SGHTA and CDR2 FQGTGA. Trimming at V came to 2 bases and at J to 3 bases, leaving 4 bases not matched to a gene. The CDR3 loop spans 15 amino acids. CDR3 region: CASSLERGKTDTQYF. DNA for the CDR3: TGTGCCAGCAGCTTAGAGCGGGGGAAGACAGATACGCAGTATTTT.

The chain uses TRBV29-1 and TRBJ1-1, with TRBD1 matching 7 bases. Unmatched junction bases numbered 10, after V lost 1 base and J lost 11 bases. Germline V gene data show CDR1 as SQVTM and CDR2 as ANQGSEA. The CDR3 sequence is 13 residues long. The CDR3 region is CSVEGGRGGVAFF. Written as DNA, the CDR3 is TGCAGCGTTGAAGGGGGCAGGGGGGGTGTGGCTTTCTTT.

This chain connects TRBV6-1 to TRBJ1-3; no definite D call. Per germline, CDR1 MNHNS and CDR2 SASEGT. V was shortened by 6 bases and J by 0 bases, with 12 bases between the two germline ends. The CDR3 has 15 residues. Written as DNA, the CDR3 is TGTGCCAGCAGCTTGGGTGAGAGCTCTGGAAACACCATATATTTT. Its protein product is CASSLGESSGNTIYF.

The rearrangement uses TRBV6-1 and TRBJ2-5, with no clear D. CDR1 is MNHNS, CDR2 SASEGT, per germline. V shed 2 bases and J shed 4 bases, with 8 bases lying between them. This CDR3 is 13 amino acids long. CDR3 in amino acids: CASSESGSETQYF. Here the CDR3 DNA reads TGTGCCAGCAGTGAATCCGGTTCAGAGACCCAGTACTTC.

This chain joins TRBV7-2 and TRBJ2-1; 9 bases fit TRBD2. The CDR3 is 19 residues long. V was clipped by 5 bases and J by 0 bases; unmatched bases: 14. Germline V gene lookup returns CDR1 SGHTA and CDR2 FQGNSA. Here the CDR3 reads CASSPRGRGGSSSYNEQFF. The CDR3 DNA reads TGTGCCAGCAGCCCACGGGGGCGGGGGGGCTCCAGCTCCTACAATGAGCAGTTCTTC.

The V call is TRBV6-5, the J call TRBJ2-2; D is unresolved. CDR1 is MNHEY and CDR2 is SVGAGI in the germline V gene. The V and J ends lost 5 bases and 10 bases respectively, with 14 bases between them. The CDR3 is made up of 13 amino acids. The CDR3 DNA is TGTGCCAGCAGTCCGACCCCACGGGCGGAGCTGTTTTTT. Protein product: CASSPTPRAELFF.

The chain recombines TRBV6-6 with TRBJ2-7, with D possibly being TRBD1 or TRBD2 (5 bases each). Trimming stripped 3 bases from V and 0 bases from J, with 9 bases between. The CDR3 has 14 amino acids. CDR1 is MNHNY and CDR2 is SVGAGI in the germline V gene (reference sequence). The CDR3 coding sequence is TGTGCCAGCAGTTATTCCGGGGCCTCCTACGAGCAGTACTTC. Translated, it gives CASSYSGASYEQYF.